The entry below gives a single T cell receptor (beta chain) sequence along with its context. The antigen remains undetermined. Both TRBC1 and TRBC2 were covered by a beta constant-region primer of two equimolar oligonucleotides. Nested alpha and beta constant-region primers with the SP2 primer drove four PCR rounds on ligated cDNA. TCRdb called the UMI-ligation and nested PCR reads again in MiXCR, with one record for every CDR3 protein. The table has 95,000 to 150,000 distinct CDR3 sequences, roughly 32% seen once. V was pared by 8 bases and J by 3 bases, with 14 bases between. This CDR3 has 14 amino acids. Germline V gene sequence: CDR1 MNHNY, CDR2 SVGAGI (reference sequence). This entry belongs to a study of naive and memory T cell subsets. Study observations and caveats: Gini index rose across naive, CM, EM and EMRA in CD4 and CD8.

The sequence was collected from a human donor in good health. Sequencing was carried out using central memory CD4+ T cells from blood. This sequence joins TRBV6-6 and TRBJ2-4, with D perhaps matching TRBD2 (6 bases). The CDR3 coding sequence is TGTGCCAGCTCCACCCAGGGAGGCAAAAACATTCAGTACTTC. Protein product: CASSTQGGKNIQYF.